A single sample gave rise to the 20 T cell receptor beta chains below, sequenced in a study of blood T cell repertoires in COVID-19. TCRdb keeps only in-frame clones here, not all; method: immunoSEQ multiplex PCR. This table has 100,000 to 120,000 clones, roughly 87% appearing once. Sequences were obtained from peripheral blood. The receptors come from a human donor in a cohort sampled during active COVID-19.

V is TRBV15 and J is TRBJ2-7; TRBD2 agrees at 10 bases. The CDR3 extends over 15 amino acids. CDR1 is LNHNV and CDR2 is YYDKDF in the germline V gene (reference sequence). V shed 1 base, J shed 2 bases, and the junction held 2 bases outside the gene matches. In nucleotides, the CDR3 is TGTGCCACCAGCAGAGGTGGACTAGCGGCCTACGAGCAGTACTTC. Protein sequence: CATSRGGLAAYEQYF.

The chain employs TRBV10-3 and TRBJ1-2; TRBD1 is a possible D gene (6 bases). The CDR3 totals 14 residues. CDR1 is ENHRY and CDR2 is SYGVKD in the germline V gene. The V gene lost 7 bases and the J gene lost 4 bases, with 16 bases spanning the gap. In DNA, the CDR3 is TGTGCCATCACTCAAACAGGGCTCGGCTATGGCTACACCTTC. Protein sequence: CAITQTGLGYGYTF.

The chain links TRBV27 to TRBJ1-5; 7 nucleotides line up with TRBD1. V gave up 3 bases and J gave up 1 base; unmatched junction bases: 3. This CDR3 spans 15 amino acids. CDR1 is MNHEY and CDR2 is SMNVEV in the germline V gene (reference sequence). The CDR3 DNA reads TGTGCCAGCAGTTTCGTCAGGGGGAGCAATCAGCCCCAGCATTTT. Amino acids: CASSFVRGSNQPQHF.

The V call is TRBV5-1, the J call TRBJ2-1; 7 bases match TRBD1. The ends lost 0 bases at V and 4 bases at J; junction bases unmatched: 7. The CDR3 is made up of 16 amino acids. Germline V gives CDR1 SGHRS, CDR2 YFSETQ. The CDR3 DNA sequence: TGCGCCAGCAGCTTGGATGGCCAGGGGGTTTACAATGAGCAGTTCTTC. It specifies CASSLDGQGVYNEQFF.

The chain carries TRBV29-1 and TRBJ2-7; no reliable D call. The CDR3 runs 11 residues. V shed 3 bases and J shed 6 bases, with 9 bases lying between them. CDR1 is SQVTM and CDR2 is ANQGSEA in the germline V gene. The CDR3 is CSVEGVGEQYF. DNA for the CDR3: TGCAGCGTTGAGGGCGTCGGCGAGCAGTACTTC.

The chain carries TRBV19 and TRBJ2-6; D perhaps matches TRBD1 (6 bases). The germline V gene has CDR1 LNHDA and CDR2 SQIVND (reference sequence). This CDR3 is built from 16 residues. Trimming shortened V by 4 bases and J by 3 bases, and 13 bases separated the two germline ends. CDR3 amino acids: CASSTNRVFGANVLTF. CDR3 nucleotides: TGTGCCAGTAGTACTAACAGGGTCTTTGGGGCCAACGTCCTGACTTTC.

The chain couples TRBV6-5 to TRBJ1-2, with a possible D match to TRBD1 (6 bases). The V and J ends lost 5 bases and 7 bases respectively, with 14 bases between them. This CDR3 comprises 13 residues. Germline V gene data show CDR1 as MNHEY and CDR2 as SVGAGI. The CDR3 DNA is TGTGCCAGCAGTCAGGCAGGGGCATTTGGCTACACCTTC. Residues: CASSQAGAFGYTF.

This rearrangement joins TRBV9 to TRBJ2-1; maybe TRBD2 (6 bases). The V and J ends lost 0 bases and 4 bases respectively, with 11 bases between them. The CDR3 is made up of 15 amino acids. The germline V gene has CDR1 SGDLS and CDR2 YYNGEE. The CDR3 DNA is TGTGCCAGCAGCGTAGATGGGACTTCTTACAATGAGCAGTTCTTC. Its protein product is CASSVDGTSYNEQFF. The variable domain in full, completed from reference TRBV9 and TRBJ2-1, reads DSGVTQTPKHLITATGQRVTLRCSPRSGDLSVYWYQQSLDQGLQFLIQYYNGEERAKGNILERFSAQQFPDLHSELNLSSLELGDSALYFCASSVDGTSYNEQFFGPGTRLTVL.

The V and J genes are TRBV18 and TRBJ1-1; D might be TRBD1 (5 bases). The CDR3 totals 16 residues. CDR1 and CDR2 (germline): KGHSH, LQKENI. V was pared by 2 bases and J by 2 bases, with 15 bases between. CDR3 loop: CASSPGSQGSNTEAFF. CDR3 DNA sequence: TGTGCCAGCTCACCAGGATCTCAGGGCTCCAACACTGAAGCTTTCTTT. The full variable domain, completed using reference TRBV18 and TRBJ1-1, is NAGVMQNPRHLVRRRGQEARLRCSPMKGHSHVYWYRQLPEEGLKFMVYLQKENIIDESGMPKERFSAEFPKEGPSILRIQQVVRGDSAAYFCASSPGSQGSNTEAFFGQGTRLTVV.

The sample holds a few counts of this clone. The chain uses TRBV15 and TRBJ1-3; unclear D gene. Trimming removed 5 bases at V and 1 base at J, with 12 bases between. The germline gives CDR1 LNHNV, CDR2 YYDKDF (reference sequence). The CDR3 covers 15 residues. For the CDR3, the DNA is TGTGCCACCAGCTCCGATTTAGTTTCTGGAAACACCATATATTTT. It specifies CATSSDLVSGNTIYF.

This clone has only one observation. V is TRBV19 and J is TRBJ1-5, with D perhaps matching TRBD1 (5 bases). V was cut by 2 bases and J by 2 bases, with 7 bases left in between. CDR1 is LNHDA, CDR2 SQIVND, per germline (reference sequence). There are 14 residues in the CDR3. The CDR3 DNA reads TGTGCCAGTAGTATACAGGGTGGCAATCAGCCCCAGCATTTT. Its translation is CASSIQGGNQPQHF.

The chain combines TRBV28 with TRBJ2-7; TRBD2 aligns across 7 bases. Germline V gene data show CDR1 as MDHEN and CDR2 as SYDVKM. V shed 4 bases and J 2 bases; nucleotides not matched to a gene: 11. This CDR3 has 16 residues. The CDR3 loop is CASSSGLGFGAYEQYF. In DNA form, the CDR3 reads TGTGCCAGCAGTTCCGGACTAGGTTTCGGGGCCTACGAGCAGTACTTC.

The V call is TRBV13, the J call TRBJ1-1; no clear D gene. The germline gives CDR1 PRHDT, CDR2 FYEKMQ (reference sequence). Trimming removed 2 bases from V and 4 bases from J, with 14 bases in between. This CDR3 region has 15 residues. This CDR3 reads CASSLLAGRGTEAFF. DNA for the CDR3: TGTGCCAGCAGCTTACTAGCAGGTCGGGGCACTGAAGCTTTCTTT. Drawing the rest from reference TRBV13 and TRBJ1-1, the complete variable domain is AAGVIQSPRHLIKEKRETATLKCYPIPRHDTVYWYQQGPGQDPQFLISFYEKMQSDKGSIPDRFSAQQFSDYHSELNMSSLELGDSALYFCASSLLAGRGTEAFFGQGTRLTVV.

The rearrangement links TRBV19 to TRBJ2-6; D uncertain. V shed 6 bases and J shed 0 bases, with 18 bases lying between them. CDR3 length equals 18 residues. Germline V gene data show CDR1 as LNHDA and CDR2 as SQIVND (reference sequence). CDR3 coding DNA: TGTGCCAGTAGGCATTCCTGGGCCGCCAGCTCTGGGGCCAACGTCCTGACTTTC. Residues: CASRHSWAASSGANVLTF.

The rearrangement uses TRBV7-6 and TRBJ2-3, with 12 positions matching TRBD2. CDR3 length: 18 amino acids. Germline lookup yields CDR1 SGHVS and CDR2 FNYEAQ. V was clipped by 2 bases and J by 1 base; unmatched bases: 7. The CDR3 reads CASSLRASGGAGTDTQYF. For the CDR3, the DNA is TGTGCCAGCAGCTTACGGGCTAGCGGGGGGGCGGGCACAGATACGCAGTATTTT. Full variable domain (remainder filled in from reference TRBV7-6 and TRBJ2-3): GAGVSQSPRYKVTKRGQDVALRCDPISGHVSLYWYRQALGQGPEFLTYFNYEAQQDKSGLPNDRFSAERPEGSISTLTIQRTEQRDSAMYRCASSLRASGGAGTDTQYFGPGTRLTVL.

The chain combines TRBV5-1 with TRBJ2-1, with D tentatively TRBD1 (5 bases). The CDR3 has 13 residues. Germline CDR1 SGHRS, CDR2 YFSETQ. The V end lost 4 bases, the J end lost 6 bases, and 11 bases lay between the germline ends. The CDR3 DNA is TGCGCCAGCAGCCTATTCGACAGCAATGAGCAGTTCTTC. It is translated as CASSLFDSNEQFF.

The chain couples TRBV5-1 to TRBJ1-5; D may be TRBD1 (5 bases). The CDR3 length is 14 residues. CDR1 and CDR2 from the germline V gene are SGHRS and YFSETQ. V gave up 2 bases and J gave up 0 bases, with 6 bases separating them. The CDR3 coding sequence is TGCGCCAGCAGCTTAGACAGTAGCAATCAGCCCCAGCATTTT. Protein: CASSLDSSNQPQHF.

This chain links TRBV19 with TRBJ2-7; D is perhaps TRBD2 (6 bases). Trimming removed 6 bases at V and 2 bases at J, with 20 bases between. CDR3 length: 16 amino acids. The germline V gene encodes CDR1 LNHDA and CDR2 SQIVND (reference sequence). The CDR3 here is CASRYTTGSDAYEQYF. As DNA, the CDR3 is TGTGCCAGTAGATACACGACCGGGAGTGACGCCTACGAGCAGTACTTC.

The sample holds one count of this clone. The chain is built from TRBV7-9 and TRBJ2-3; 9 bases match TRBD2. CDR3 length equals 16 residues. The V gene end was trimmed by 3 bases and the J gene end by 5 bases; junction bases not matched to a gene: 9. Germline loops: CDR1 SEHNR, CDR2 FQNEAQ (reference sequence). The CDR3 sequence is CASSLSLAGYKDTQYF. Here the CDR3 DNA reads TGTGCCAGCAGCTTGAGCCTAGCGGGGTATAAAGATACGCAGTATTTT.

This clone was seen once. The J gene is TRBJ2-5, the V gene TRBV19; TRBD1 aligns across 9 bases. Trimming took 0 bases from V and 6 from J; bases not matched to a gene: 5. CDR1 is LNHDA, CDR2 SQIVND, per germline (reference sequence). The length of the CDR3 is 15 residues. CDR3 sequence (DNA): TGTGCCAGTAGTATAGATGGACAGGGGAGGAAGACCCAGTACTTC. It translates to CASSIDGQGRKTQYF.